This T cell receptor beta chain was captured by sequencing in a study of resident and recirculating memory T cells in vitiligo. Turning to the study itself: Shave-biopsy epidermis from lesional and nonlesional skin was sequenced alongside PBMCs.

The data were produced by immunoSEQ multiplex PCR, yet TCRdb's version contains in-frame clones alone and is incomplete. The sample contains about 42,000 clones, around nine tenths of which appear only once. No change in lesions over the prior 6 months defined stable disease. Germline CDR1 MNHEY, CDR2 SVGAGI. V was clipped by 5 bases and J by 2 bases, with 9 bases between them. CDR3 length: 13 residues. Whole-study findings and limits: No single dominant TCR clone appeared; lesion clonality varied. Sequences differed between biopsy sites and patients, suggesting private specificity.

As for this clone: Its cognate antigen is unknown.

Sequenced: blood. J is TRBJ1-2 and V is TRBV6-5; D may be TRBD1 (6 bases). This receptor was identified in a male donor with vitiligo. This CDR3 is CASSAQGNYGYTF. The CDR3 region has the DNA TGTGCCAGCAGTGCACAGGGAAACTATGGCTACACCTTC.